Listed here is a single TCR beta chain. Its matching antigen is unknown. Profiling relied on immunoSEQ multiplex PCR, and the TCRdb table lists in-frame clones only, not all of them. The sample yields about 2.4 million clones, around nine tenths seen once. These data belong to a study of shared clonotypes between healthy human individuals. Study-level findings and limits: Generation probabilities were higher for clonotypes shared across all four sorted-subset donors than for unshared ones. Larger estimated richness was generally seen in naive subsets than in memory subsets. Blood was the only sampled material, and tissue repertoires likely differ. Donor clonotype sharing was expected to depend on sequencing depth.

This sequence originates from a man between 18 and 29 years old in good health. Material: naive CD4+ T cells sorted from blood. Subset reported: CD45RA+ positively selected.

In DNA, the CDR3 is TGTGCCAGTAGCATGGGGTCTAATTCACCCCTCCACTTT. Its translation: CASSMGSNSPLHF. J is TRBJ1-6 and V is TRBV19; D gene ambiguous. Germline values: CDR1 LNHDA, CDR2 SQIVND (reference sequence). The CDR3 totals 13 residues. Trimming took 6 bases from V and 6 from J, leaving 9 bases between them.